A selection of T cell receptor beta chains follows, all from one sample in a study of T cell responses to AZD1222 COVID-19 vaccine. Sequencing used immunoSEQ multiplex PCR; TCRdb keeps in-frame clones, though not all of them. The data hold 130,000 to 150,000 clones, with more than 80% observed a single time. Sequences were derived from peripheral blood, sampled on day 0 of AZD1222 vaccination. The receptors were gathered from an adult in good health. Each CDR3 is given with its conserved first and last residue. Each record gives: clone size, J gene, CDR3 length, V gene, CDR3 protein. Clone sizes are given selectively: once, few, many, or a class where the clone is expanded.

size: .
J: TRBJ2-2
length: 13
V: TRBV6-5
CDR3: CASIFRASKELFF

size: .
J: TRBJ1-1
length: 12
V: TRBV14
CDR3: CASSQSSFEAFF

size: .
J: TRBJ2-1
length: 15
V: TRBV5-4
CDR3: CASSRWGGGNNEQFF

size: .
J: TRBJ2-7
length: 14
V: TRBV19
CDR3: CASSGRGLPYEQYF

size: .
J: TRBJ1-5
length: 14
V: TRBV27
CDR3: CASSPPLEYQPQHF

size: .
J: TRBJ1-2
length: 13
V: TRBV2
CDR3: CASLYYRDAGYTF

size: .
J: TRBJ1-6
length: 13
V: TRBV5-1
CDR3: CASSGQDNSPLHF

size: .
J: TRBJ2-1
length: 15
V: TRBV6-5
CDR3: CASTVSGRDYNEQFF

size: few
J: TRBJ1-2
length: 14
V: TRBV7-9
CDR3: CASSVGTGNYGYTF

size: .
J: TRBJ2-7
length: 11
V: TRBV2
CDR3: CASTDFGEQYF

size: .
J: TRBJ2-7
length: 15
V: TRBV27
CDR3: CASSVTLLSTYEQYF

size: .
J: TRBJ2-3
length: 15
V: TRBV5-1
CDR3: CASSLGLTGLDTQYF

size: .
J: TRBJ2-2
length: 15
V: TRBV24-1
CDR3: CATSGAGPYTGELFF

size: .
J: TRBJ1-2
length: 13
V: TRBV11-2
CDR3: CASRSGTKYGYTF

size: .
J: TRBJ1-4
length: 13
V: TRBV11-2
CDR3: CASSLRGNEKLFF

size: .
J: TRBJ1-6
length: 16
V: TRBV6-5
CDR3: CASSYSTGGGNSPLHF

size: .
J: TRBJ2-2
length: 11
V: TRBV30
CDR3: CAWSVPGELFF

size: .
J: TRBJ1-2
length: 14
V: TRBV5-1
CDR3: CASSLGDGLYGYTF

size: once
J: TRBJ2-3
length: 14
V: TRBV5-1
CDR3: CASSLQGDTDTQYF

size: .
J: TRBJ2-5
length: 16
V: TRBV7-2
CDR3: CASSLAVGGSAKTQYF

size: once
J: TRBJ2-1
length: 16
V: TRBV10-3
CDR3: CAISGTSGEIANEQFF

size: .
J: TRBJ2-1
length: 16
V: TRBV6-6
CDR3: CASSSPSGGNYNEQFF

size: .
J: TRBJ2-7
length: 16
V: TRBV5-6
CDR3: CASSLGTQGRLLEQYF

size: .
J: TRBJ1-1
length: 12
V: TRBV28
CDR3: CASSSRRAEAFF

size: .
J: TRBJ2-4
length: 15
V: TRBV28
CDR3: CASSSPPQGQHIQYF

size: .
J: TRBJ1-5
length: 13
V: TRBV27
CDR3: CASSLETNQPQHF

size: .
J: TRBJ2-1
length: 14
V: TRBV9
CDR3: CASSFPGQYNEQFF